This is a list of T cell receptor beta chains from one sample in a study of blood T cells in healthy people across ages. One entry per CDR3 protein, called by TCRdb with MiXCR from the 5' RACE reads. The table has about 1,500,000 distinct CDR3 sequences, roughly 27% seen once; the top ten hold 7.7%. Specimen: blood. The receptors here all came from a woman aged 25 to 39 in good health. Both conserved end residues are part of each CDR3. A D gene is named only where the DNA matches it firmly. Size is stated for part of the rows, as once, few or many counts, or as a class when the clone is expanded.

V gene: TRBV4-3
D gene: NA
clone size: many
J gene: TRBJ2-5
CDR3 protein: CASSQSKGRHQETQYF
CDR3 DNA: TGCGCCAGCAGCCAGAGCAAGGGACGGCACCAAGAGACCCAGTACTTC

V gene: TRBV11-2
D gene: TRBD2
clone size: many
J gene: TRBJ2-1
CDR3 protein: CASTTGVAGAPPFF
CDR3 DNA: TGTGCCAGCACCACAGGGGTAGCGGGGGCTCCTCCGTTCTTC

V gene: TRBV5-6
D gene: NA
clone size: NA
J gene: TRBJ2-5
CDR3 protein: CASSLIRGASRKQYF
CDR3 DNA: TGTGCCAGCAGCTTAATCCGCGGGGCCTCAAGGAAGCAGTACTTC

V gene: TRBV20-1
D gene: TRBD2
clone size: NA
J gene: TRBJ2-1
CDR3 protein: CSARDRGGSGEQFF
CDR3 DNA: TGCAGTGCTAGAGATCGGGGAGGGAGTGGTGAGCAGTTCTTC

V gene: TRBV4-1
D gene: NA
clone size: NA
J gene: TRBJ1-2
CDR3 protein: CASSQGSLGGVGYTF
CDR3 DNA: TGCGCCAGCAGCCAAGGTTCTTTGGGGGGTGTGGGCTACACCTTC

V gene: TRBV7-2
D gene: NA
clone size: NA
J gene: TRBJ2-1
CDR3 protein: CASSTAKGFRDEQFF
CDR3 DNA: TGTGCCAGCAGCACAGCAAAGGGGTTTAGAGATGAGCAGTTCTTC

V gene: TRBV5-1
D gene: NA
clone size: NA
J gene: TRBJ2-1
CDR3 protein: CASSLTGGVLYEQFF
CDR3 DNA: TGCGCCAGCAGCTTGACGGGGGGCGTTTTATACGAGCAGTTCTTC

V gene: TRBV14
D gene: TRBD2
clone size: NA
J gene: TRBJ2-1
CDR3 protein: CASSQSREAFHNEQFF
CDR3 DNA: TGTGCCAGCAGCCAATCCCGGGAGGCGTTCCACAATGAGCAGTTCTTC

V gene: TRBV5-1
D gene: TRBD2
clone size: NA
J gene: TRBJ2-3
CDR3 protein: CVSSSTSDPTDTQYF
CDR3 DNA: TGCGTCAGCAGCTCGACTAGCGACCCCACAGATACGCAGTATTTT

V gene: TRBV29-1
D gene: TRBD2
clone size: few
J gene: TRBJ2-7
CDR3 protein: CSVGGRARYEQYF
CDR3 DNA: TGCAGCGTTGGCGGGAGGGCCAGGTACGAGCAGTACTTC

V gene: TRBV4-3
D gene: TRBD2
clone size: NA
J gene: TRBJ2-1
CDR3 protein: CASSQMSGGYYNEQFF
CDR3 DNA: TGCGCCAGCAGCCAAATGAGCGGGGGCTACTACAATGAGCAGTTCTTC

V gene: TRBV19
D gene: NA
clone size: few
J gene: TRBJ2-7
CDR3 protein: CASSILGGDQGTEQYF
CDR3 DNA: TGTGCCAGTAGTATTCTTGGTGGGGACCAGGGGACCGAGCAGTACTTC

V gene: TRBV20-1
D gene: NA
clone size: few
J gene: TRBJ1-5
CDR3 protein: CSARDDRGRGNQPQHF
CDR3 DNA: TGCAGTGCTAGAGATGACCGGGGTCGTGGCAATCAGCCCCAGCATTTT

V gene: TRBV7-3
D gene: TRBD2
clone size: NA
J gene: TRBJ2-3
CDR3 protein: CASTAGGPTDTQYF
CDR3 DNA: TGTGCCAGCACGGCGGGGGGGCCCACAGATACGCAGTATTTT

V gene: TRBV7-2
D gene: NA
clone size: few
J gene: TRBJ1-3
CDR3 protein: CASSLVRAGSTIYF
CDR3 DNA: TGTGCCAGCAGCTTAGTTAGGGCTGGAAGCACCATATATTTT

V gene: TRBV29-1
D gene: NA
clone size: many
J gene: TRBJ1-2
CDR3 protein: CSVDLQMTGGGYGYTF
CDR3 DNA: TGCAGCGTCGACCTACAGATGACAGGAGGCGGGTATGGCTACACCTTC

V gene: TRBV29-1
D gene: TRBD1
clone size: many
J gene: TRBJ1-2
CDR3 protein: CSVGQGLDYGYTF
CDR3 DNA: TGCAGCGTTGGACAGGGTCTCGACTATGGCTACACCTTC

V gene: TRBV10-3
D gene: NA
clone size: NA
J gene: TRBJ2-1
CDR3 protein: CAISPAGSYNEQFF
CDR3 DNA: TGTGCCATCAGTCCGGCGGGCTCCTACAATGAGCAGTTCTTC

V gene: TRBV5-1
D gene: NA
clone size: few
J gene: TRBJ2-7
CDR3 protein: CASSLRGTQAYEQYF
CDR3 DNA: TGCGCCAGCAGCTTGCGGGGCACGCAAGCCTACGAGCAGTACTTC

V gene: TRBV12-3/TRBV12-4
D gene: NA
clone size: few
J gene: TRBJ1-2
CDR3 protein: CASSLERVGGDYGYTF
CDR3 DNA: TGTGCCAGCAGTTTAGAACGCGTTGGGGGGGACTATGGCTACACCTTC

V gene: TRBV5-1
D gene: NA
clone size: NA
J gene: TRBJ1-1
CDR3 protein: CASSLDPGLERAFF
CDR3 DNA: TGCGCCAGCAGCTTGGACCCGGGTCTGGAGAGAGCTTTCTTT

V gene: TRBV7-9
D gene: NA
clone size: many
J gene: TRBJ2-1
CDR3 protein: CASSSGLDYNEQFF
CDR3 DNA: TGTGCCAGCAGCTCGGGACTGGATTACAATGAGCAGTTCTTC

V gene: TRBV6-1
D gene: NA
clone size: NA
J gene: TRBJ2-5
CDR3 protein: CASSEGNRETQYF
CDR3 DNA: TGTGCCAGCAGTGAAGGAAACAGGGAGACCCAGTACTTC

V gene: TRBV20-1
D gene: NA
clone size: few
J gene: TRBJ2-3
CDR3 protein: CSASPGGDTQYF
CDR3 DNA: TGCAGTGCTAGTCCCGGGGGAGATACGCAGTATTTT

V gene: TRBV4-1
D gene: NA
clone size: NA
J gene: TRBJ1-1
CDR3 protein: CASSQFPQAENTEAFF
CDR3 DNA: TGCGCCAGCAGCCAATTTCCCCAGGCTGAGAACACTGAAGCTTTCTTT

V gene: TRBV20-1
D gene: TRBD2
clone size: few
J gene: TRBJ2-2
CDR3 protein: CSATPAAGVYTGELFF
CDR3 DNA: TGCAGTGCTACCCCGGCAGCGGGGGTTTACACCGGGGAGCTGTTTTTT

V gene: TRBV5-5
D gene: TRBD1
clone size: many
J gene: TRBJ2-7
CDR3 protein: CASSLVEGTVQYF
CDR3 DNA: TGTGCCAGCAGCTTGGTTGAGGGGACAGTACAGTACTTC

V gene: TRBV18
D gene: NA
clone size: many
J gene: TRBJ2-5
CDR3 protein: CASSPRVGETQYF
CDR3 DNA: TGTGCCAGCTCACCCCGCGTCGGGGAGACCCAGTACTTC

V gene: TRBV20-1
D gene: NA
clone size: NA
J gene: TRBJ2-1
CDR3 protein: CSARTTGSSYNEQFF
CDR3 DNA: TGCAGTGCTAGGACCACAGGGAGCTCCTACAATGAGCAGTTCTTC

V gene: TRBV3-1
D gene: TRBD2
clone size: many
J gene: TRBJ2-5
CDR3 protein: CASSRRTSGVETQYF
CDR3 DNA: TGTGCCAGCAGCCGGAGGACTAGCGGGGTAGAGACCCAGTACTTC

V gene: TRBV5-6
D gene: TRBD2
clone size: NA
J gene: TRBJ2-3
CDR3 protein: CASSLTSGGPADTQYF
CDR3 DNA: TGTGCCAGCAGCTTGACTAGCGGGGGGCCTGCAGATACGCAGTATTTT

V gene: TRBV11-2
D gene: TRBD2
clone size: few
J gene: TRBJ2-7
CDR3 protein: CASSLDSLAGDAYYEQYF
CDR3 DNA: TGTGCCAGCAGCTTAGATTCACTAGCGGGGGACGCGTACTACGAGCAGTACTTC

V gene: TRBV7-6
D gene: NA
clone size: NA
J gene: TRBJ1-5
CDR3 protein: CASSLEVGGLNQPQHF
CDR3 DNA: TGTGCCAGCAGCTTAGAGGTGGGGGGCCTCAATCAGCCCCAGCATTTT

V gene: TRBV12-3/TRBV12-4
D gene: TRBD1
clone size: few
J gene: TRBJ1-6
CDR3 protein: CATKQGPNSPLHF
CDR3 DNA: TGTGCCACAAAACAGGGGCCAAATTCACCCCTCCACTTT

V gene: TRBV10-3
D gene: NA
clone size: few
J gene: TRBJ1-2
CDR3 protein: CAIRITGLGYTF
CDR3 DNA: TGTGCCATCAGGATCACAGGGTTGGGCTACACCTTC

V gene: TRBV29-1
D gene: NA
clone size: NA
J gene: TRBJ2-7
CDR3 protein: CASSLFRAYEQYF
CDR3 DNA: TGTGCCAGCAGCTTATTCAGGGCATACGAGCAGTACTTC

V gene: TRBV29-1
D gene: NA
clone size: many
J gene: TRBJ2-7
CDR3 protein: CSASTESYEQYF
CDR3 DNA: TGCAGCGCCTCGACTGAGAGCTACGAGCAGTACTTC

V gene: TRBV4-3
D gene: NA
clone size: NA
J gene: TRBJ2-1
CDR3 protein: CASSLCDREGNEQFF
CDR3 DNA: TGCGCCAGCAGCCTTTGCGACAGGGAGGGAAATGAGCAGTTCTTC

V gene: TRBV12-5
D gene: TRBD1
clone size: NA
J gene: TRBJ1-1
CDR3 protein: CASGSRPGQRAFF
CDR3 DNA: TGTGCTAGTGGCTCCCGTCCGGGACAGCGAGCTTTCTTT

V gene: TRBV18
D gene: NA
clone size: NA
J gene: TRBJ1-1
CDR3 protein: CASSRTSGETEAFF
CDR3 DNA: TGTGCCAGCTCACGTACCTCGGGGGAAACTGAAGCTTTCTTT

V gene: TRBV21-1
D gene: NA
clone size: many
J gene: TRBJ2-7
CDR3 protein: CASRKTDKRGYEQYF
CDR3 DNA: TGTGCCAGCAGGAAGACCGATAAAAGGGGCTACGAGCAGTACTTC

V gene: TRBV15
D gene: TRBD2
clone size: NA
J gene: TRBJ2-7
CDR3 protein: CATRVAGDTYNEQYF
CDR3 DNA: TGTGCCACCAGAGTAGCGGGGGACACTTACAATGAGCAGTACTTC

V gene: TRBV9
D gene: TRBD1
clone size: once
J gene: TRBJ1-2
CDR3 protein: CASSGLGQGGGYTF
CDR3 DNA: TGTGCCAGCAGCGGATTAGGACAGGGCGGTGGCTACACCTTC

V gene: TRBV20-1
D gene: NA
clone size: few
J gene: TRBJ1-2
CDR3 protein: CSARVPLTRVNYDYTF
CDR3 DNA: TGCAGTGCTAGAGTCCCGTTGACCAGGGTGAACTATGACTACACCTTC

V gene: TRBV14
D gene: NA
clone size: NA
J gene: TRBJ1-4
CDR3 protein: CASSQQDRNEKLFF
CDR3 DNA: TGTGCCAGCAGCCAACAGGATCGTAATGAAAAACTGTTTTTT

V gene: TRBV20-1
D gene: NA
clone size: NA
J gene: TRBJ2-1
CDR3 protein: CSAYRDITEQFF
CDR3 DNA: TGCAGTGCCTACCGGGACATCACTGAGCAGTTCTTC